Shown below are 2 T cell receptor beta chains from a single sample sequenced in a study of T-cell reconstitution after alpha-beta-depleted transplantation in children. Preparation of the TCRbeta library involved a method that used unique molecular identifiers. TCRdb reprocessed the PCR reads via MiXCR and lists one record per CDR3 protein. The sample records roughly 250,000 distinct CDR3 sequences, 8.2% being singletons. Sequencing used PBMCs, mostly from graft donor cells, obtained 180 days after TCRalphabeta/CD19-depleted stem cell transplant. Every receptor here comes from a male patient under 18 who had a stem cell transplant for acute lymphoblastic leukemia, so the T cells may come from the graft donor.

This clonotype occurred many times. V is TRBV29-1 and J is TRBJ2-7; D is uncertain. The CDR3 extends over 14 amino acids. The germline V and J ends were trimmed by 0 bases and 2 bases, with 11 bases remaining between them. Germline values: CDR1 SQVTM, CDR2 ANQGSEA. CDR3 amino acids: CSVEEKGDPYEQYF. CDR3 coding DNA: TGCAGCGTTGAAGAGAAAGGCGACCCCTACGAGCAGTACTTC.

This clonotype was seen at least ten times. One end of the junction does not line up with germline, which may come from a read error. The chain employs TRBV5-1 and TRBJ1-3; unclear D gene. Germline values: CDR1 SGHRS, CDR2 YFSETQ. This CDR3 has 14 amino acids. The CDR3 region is CASSLDGSGNTIYF. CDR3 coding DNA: TGTGCCAGCAGCTTAGATGGGAGCGGAAACACCATATATTTT. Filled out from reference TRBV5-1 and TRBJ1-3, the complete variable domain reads KAGVTQTPRYLIKTRGQQVTLSCSPISGHRSVSWYQQTPGQGLQFLFEYFSETQRNKGNFPGRFSGRQFSNSRSEMNVSTLELGDSALYLCASSLDGSGNTIYFGEGSWLTVV.